These 26 T cell receptor beta chains share one sample of origin, sequenced in a study of neoadjuvant anti-PD-1 for oral cavity cancer. Sequencing was performed with immunoSEQ multiplex PCR; in TCRdb, only in-frame clones are kept and a portion is missing. The data hold 15,000 or so clones, with about 68% observed a single time. The sequencing here drew on PBMCs, taken before nivolumab (anti-PD-1) treatment. The receptors here all came from a person aged 35-79 years with oral cavity squamous cell carcinoma.

This chain uses TRBV2 with TRBJ1-3; D unclear. Germline lookup yields CDR1 SNHLY and CDR2 FYNNEI. The CDR3 has 15 amino acids. Trimming removed 7 bases from V and 0 bases from J, with 13 bases in between. The CDR3 loop is CASNQDRSSGNTIYF. The CDR3 coding sequence is TGTGCCAGCAATCAGGACCGTAGCTCTGGAAACACCATATATTTT. The full variable domain, completed using reference TRBV2 and TRBJ1-3, is EPEVTQTPSHQVTQMGQEVILRCVPISNHLYFYWYRQILGQKVEFLVSFYNNEISEKSEIFDDQFSVERPDGSNFTLKIRSTKLEDSAMYFCASNQDRSSGNTIYFGEGSWLTVV.

The gene calls are TRBV6-6 and TRBJ1-2, with D tentatively TRBD1 (6 bases). The CDR3 is 13 residues long. V was trimmed by 4 bases and J by 7 bases, leaving 13 bases between them. In germline, CDR1 is MNHNY, CDR2 SVGAGI (reference sequence). The CDR3 DNA reads TGTGCCAGCAGTTCCACAGGGTTGATTGGCTACACCTTC. Protein product: CASSSTGLIGYTF.

This clone was seen only a few times. The chain carries TRBV4-1 and TRBJ2-7; 8 bases agree with TRBD2. CDR1 MGHRA and CDR2 YSYEKL come from the germline V gene. The CDR3 sequence is 15 residues long. V was pared by 2 bases and J by 6 bases, with 9 bases of the junction left unmatched. The CDR3 nucleotides read TGCGCCAGCAGCCAATACGTGAGCGGGAGCGGCGAGCAGTACTTC. Its translation is CASSQYVSGSGEQYF.

The rearrangement joins TRBV6-1 to TRBJ2-5, with 12 bases lining up with TRBD2. The CDR3 is made up of 14 amino acids. The germline V gene has CDR1 MNHNS and CDR2 SASEGT. Trimming at V came to 6 bases and at J to 1 base, leaving 0 bases not matched to a gene. CDR3 sequence reads: CASRTSGGQETQYF. CDR3 bases: TGTGCCAGCAGGACTAGCGGGGGCCAAGAGACCCAGTACTTC.

This chain connects TRBV27 to TRBJ1-1; tentative D call: TRBD1 (5 bases). The CDR3 is 14 amino acids. Trimming took 3 bases from V and 1 from J, leaving 9 bases between them. The germline CDR1 and CDR2 sequences are MNHEY and SMNVEV (reference sequence). In nucleotides, the CDR3 is TGTGCCAGCAGTTTGTGGGGGTCGAACACTGAAGCTTTCTTT. As protein: CASSLWGSNTEAFF.

This clone was recorded only once. The rearrangement links TRBV11-3 to TRBJ1-4; D is unresolved. The CDR3 runs to 16 residues. With 3 bases removed from V and 4 bases from J, the gap between germline ends came to 15 bases. The germline V gene has CDR1 SGHNT and CDR2 YENEEA. The chain's CDR3 is CASSFSWGNDNEKLFF. CDR3 sequence (DNA): TGTGCCAGCAGCTTTTCTTGGGGTAATGATAATGAAAAACTGTTTTTT.

The CDR3 sequence: CASSGTGREQFF. For the CDR3, the DNA is TGCGCCAGCAGCGGGACAGGGAGGGAGCAGTTCTTC. The chain is built from TRBV5-1 and TRBJ2-1; 9 bases fit TRBD1. Germline CDR1 is SGHRS and CDR2 is YFSETQ. This CDR3 has 12 amino acids. The trim removed 4 bases at V and 10 bases at J, leaving 3 bases unmatched.

This clone was seen a few times. Here the CDR3 reads CASSSPGQGNIQYF. CDR3 DNA: TGCGCCAGCAGCTCACCGGGACAAGGGAACATTCAGTACTTC. The chain uses TRBV5-1 and TRBJ2-4; D perhaps matches TRBD1 (6 bases). CDR1 and CDR2 (germline): SGHRS, YFSETQ. Trimming left V 3 bases short and J 7 bases short, with 14 bases between. CDR3 length: 14 amino acids.

The DNA of the CDR3 is TGTGCCAGTAGCTTAATCGGGACTCAGCCCTACGAGCAGTACTTC. Its translation: CASSLIGTQPYEQYF. The V gene is TRBV19, the J gene TRBJ2-7; possible D gene TRBD2, 6 bases. Trimming left V 6 bases short and J 2 bases short, with 17 bases between. This CDR3 is 15 amino acids long. The germline CDR1 and CDR2 sequences are LNHDA and SQIVND (reference sequence).

The V gene is TRBV11-2, the J gene TRBJ2-1; the match to TRBD2 covers 13 bases. The CDR3 has 17 amino acids. After removal of 1 base from V and 9 bases from J, the junction contained 9 bases not matched to a gene. Germline V gene data show CDR1 as SGHAT and CDR2 as FQNNGV. The chain's CDR3 is CASSLGTSGRGSFEQFF. DNA of the CDR3: TGTGCCAGCAGCTTAGGGACTAGCGGGAGAGGATCGTTTGAGCAGTTCTTC.

V and J are TRBV5-1 and TRBJ1-4, with 8 bases lining up with TRBD1. From germline, CDR1 is SGHRS and CDR2 YFSETQ. J lost 6 bases, V lost 4 bases, and 5 bases had no gene match. The CDR3 sequence is 14 residues long. CDR3 in amino acids: CASSPGQGYEKLFF. The DNA for the CDR3 is TGCGCCAGCAGCCCAGGACAGGGTTATGAAAAACTGTTTTTT.

This sequence joins TRBV5-1 and TRBJ1-1, with a weak D call TRBD1 (6 bases). Germline lookup yields CDR1 SGHRS and CDR2 YFSETQ. V lost 4 bases and J lost 0, with 13 bases in between. This CDR3 has 15 amino acids. CDR3 loop: CASSLQGGMNTEAFF. The CDR3 DNA sequence: TGCGCCAGCAGCCTACAGGGAGGGATGAACACTGAAGCTTTCTTT.

This clone was recorded only once. The chain links TRBV5-1 to TRBJ2-3; TRBD2 agrees at 7 bases. With 0 bases clipped from V and 8 bases from J, the junction kept 12 bases outside the gene matches. Germline loops: CDR1 SGHRS, CDR2 YFSETQ. CDR3 length: 16 amino acids. The CDR3 DNA follows: TGCGCCAGCAGCTTGGCCGCGGGAGCCCCGGGGGGTACGCAGTATTTT. Residues: CASSLAAGAPGGTQYF. Full variable domain (rest looked up from reference TRBV5-1 and TRBJ2-3): KAGVTQTPRYLIKTRGQQVTLSCSPISGHRSVSWYQQTPGQGLQFLFEYFSETQRNKGNFPGRFSGRQFSNSRSEMNVSTLELGDSALYLCASSLAAGAPGGTQYFGPGTRLTVL.

This sequence joins TRBV6-1 and TRBJ2-2; D is uncertain. The CDR3 spans 11 residues. CDR1 and CDR2 (germline): MNHNS, SASEGT. Between the trimmed V and J ends, which lost 9 bases and 8 bases, there was a span of 10 bases. The DNA of the CDR3 is TGTGCCAGTTACGCCGTTGGGGAGCTGTTTTTT. Translation: CASYAVGELFF.

Only a few counts were recorded for this clone. The rearrangement links TRBV19 to TRBJ1-5; D is undetermined. The CDR3 runs to 15 residues. V gave up 3 bases and J gave up 11 bases, with 20 bases separating them. Looked up from germline, CDR1 is LNHDA and CDR2 is SQIVND (reference sequence). The CDR3 loop is CASSMRQEASAAQHF. The CDR3 DNA follows: TGTGCCAGTAGTATGAGGCAGGAGGCCTCTGCGGCCCAGCATTTT.

This rearrangement joins TRBV7-8 to TRBJ1-1, with D perhaps TRBD1 (5 bases). V gave up 5 bases and J gave up 2 bases, with 15 bases separating them. Germline V gene sequence: CDR1 SGHVS, CDR2 FQNEAQ. The CDR3 totals 15 residues. Written as DNA, the CDR3 is TGTGCCAGCAGCAGCTTTGGGGGAACTAACACTGAAGCTTTCTTT. Encoded protein: CASSSFGGTNTEAFF.

The chain joins TRBV6-1 to TRBJ1-3; a weak D match, TRBD1 (5 bases). Germline CDR1 is MNHNS and CDR2 is SASEGT. The CDR3 consists of 15 residues. V was shortened by 10 bases and J by 0 bases, with 16 bases between the two germline ends. The CDR3 loop reads CATRSGPHSGNTIYF. CDR3 sequence (DNA): TGTGCCACCCGGTCGGGGCCGCACTCTGGAAACACCATATATTTT.

The genes are TRBV5-4 and TRBJ1-2; D not certain. The germline V and J ends were trimmed by 4 bases and 2 bases, with 15 bases remaining between them. CDR1 is SGHNT, CDR2 YYREEE, per germline (reference sequence). The CDR3 is 15 amino acids. CDR3 nucleotide sequence: TGTGCCAGCAGCCGAGAGGGAAGGGCGAACTATGGCTACACCTTC. Its translation is CASSREGRANYGYTF.

The J gene is TRBJ2-3, the V gene TRBV11-2; 14 bases are a match to TRBD2. In germline, CDR1 is SGHAT, CDR2 FQNNGV. CDR3 size: 16 residues. The trim removed 1 base at V and 5 bases at J, leaving 2 bases unmatched. In DNA form, the CDR3 reads TGTGCCAGCAGCTTAGGACTAGCGGGAGGGGTAGATACGCAGTATTTT. Amino acid sequence: CASSLGLAGGVDTQYF.

This clone was observed once. The gene calls are TRBV10-3 and TRBJ2-4; D is uncertain. With 6 bases removed from V and 0 bases from J, the gap between germline ends came to 9 bases. There are 14 residues in the CDR3. CDR1 ENHRY and CDR2 SYGVKD come from the germline V gene. The CDR3 DNA follows: TGTGCCATCAGCGAAACAGAAGCCAAAAACATTCAGTACTTC. It specifies CAISETEAKNIQYF.

The CDR3 nucleotides read TGTGCCAGCAGCTTGGACAGCACAACTAATGAAAAACTGTTTTTT. Protein sequence: CASSLDSTTNEKLFF. The rearrangement joins TRBV5-4 to TRBJ1-4; D is unclear. Trimming took 0 bases from V and 0 from J, leaving 6 bases between them. Germline CDR1 and CDR2: SGHNT and YYREEE (reference sequence). The CDR3 runs 15 residues. The complete variable domain, with remaining parts taken from reference TRBV5-4 and TRBJ1-4, reads ETGVTQSPTHLIKTRGQQVTLRCSSQSGHNTVSWYQQALGQGPQFIFQYYREEENGRGNFPPRFSGLQFPNYSSELNVNALELDDSALYLCASSLDSTTNEKLFFGSGTQLSVL.

This clone was counted a single time. Written as DNA, the CDR3 is TGCAGCGTGGGACAGGGGGAGGCCGGGGAGCTGTTTTTT. It is translated as CSVGQGEAGELFF. The chain joins TRBV29-1 to TRBJ2-2; TRBD1 matches 11 bases. The ends lost 6 bases at V and 6 bases at J; junction bases unmatched: 3. The germline CDR1 and CDR2 sequences are SQVTM and ANQGSEA. The CDR3 sequence is 13 residues long.

The chain is built from TRBV2 and TRBJ2-2; 7 bases agree with TRBD1. This CDR3 is built from 15 residues. CDR1 and CDR2 (germline): SNHLY, FYNNEI. V was clipped by 7 bases and J by 6 bases; unmatched bases: 11. The CDR3: CASNAGGLTAGELFF. CDR3 nucleotides: TGTGCCAGCAATGCAGGGGGTTTAACCGCCGGGGAGCTGTTTTTT.

In DNA, the CDR3 is TGTGCCAGCAGCAAAGAGCCGGGCAATGAGCAGTTCTTC. Translating it yields CASSKEPGNEQFF. V usage is TRBV7-3 and J usage is TRBJ2-1; D gene unclear. The CDR3 has 13 amino acids. V was clipped by 5 bases and J by 6 bases, with 11 bases between them. Germline V lookup: CDR1 SGHTA, CDR2 FQGTGA.

This rearrangement joins TRBV11-3 to TRBJ1-2; weak D call: TRBD1 (5 bases). Between the trimmed V and J ends, which lost 7 bases and 4 bases, there was a span of 19 bases. From germline, CDR1 is SGHNT and CDR2 YENEEA. The CDR3 is 15 residues long. The CDR3 nucleotides are TGTGCCAGCACCCCATTGGGACTTATGGGCTATGGCTACACCTTC. This gives the protein CASTPLGLMGYGYTF.

This clone turned up a few times. The rearrangement uses TRBV27 and TRBJ1-3, with 7 bases fitting TRBD1. Trimming removed 1 base from V and 7 bases from J; junction bases left unmatched: 10. CDR3 length: 16 residues. Germline CDR1 MNHEY, CDR2 SMNVEV (reference sequence). The CDR3 DNA is TGTGCCAGCAGTTTATTAGCAGGGGGTAATCGGAACACCATATATTTT. Translated, it gives CASSLLAGGNRNTIYF.